This T cell receptor (beta chain) came from a study of T cell repertoires in ileal Crohn's disease (dated by TCRdb to about 2019). In terms of the full investigation: At the time of surgery, around 35% of patients were active smokers, and the median duration of disease was around eight years. All patients had surgery for a complication: stricturing disease in approximately 61% and penetrating disease in 39%. A Rutgeerts score higher than i0 was the definition used for endoscopic postoperative recurrence. A total of approximately 170 mucosal samples from some 50 patients were sequenced, collected from several sites on the surgical specimen as well as at postoperative endoscopy. Running in parallel with the study was a multicentre cohort set up to find predictors of early endoscopic recurrence following ileocolonic resection. Roughly half of the patients were given postoperative therapy, with roughly 20 on anti-TNF agents and over 9 on thiopurines. TCR repertoire analysis was done in fewer than 65 Crohn's disease patients from a prospective multicentre cohort. The paper as a whole reports these results and caveats: Mucosal CD4 and CD8 T cells were sorted and sequenced only in a subgroup of patients, whose size was not stated. A significantly higher proportion of clonal expansions was observed in active smokers at surgery than in non-smokers (about 25% vs 18%, p=0.02). Compared with CD4 T cells, sorted CD8 T cells held more high-frequency clones, which suggests that the mucosal expansions were mostly CD8. Higher high-frequency clone percentages at surgery were associated with endoscopic recurrence; all patients with clonality above 26.8% (18/57) had recurrence.

Roughly 500 nanograms of biopsy DNA per sample were submitted for commercial TCRB immunosequencing. A two-step, amplification bias-controlled multiplex PCR was used by Adaptive Biotechnology to amplify CDR3 regions from genomic DNA. Primers for every V and J gene segment were used in the first PCR, and barcodes and Illumina adapters were added in the second PCR. CDR3 libraries were sequenced using an Illumina instrument. As for the original processing: Analysis combined the vendor-provided pipelines with custom analysis of raw data in R/Bioconductor under R version 3.3.0. Clonality, which ranges from 0 to 1, was calculated as the inverse of the normalised Shannon entropy across all productive clones. High-frequency clones were defined as the share of the repertoire occupied by the top 100 clones, with only clones passing a 95% confidence test being retained. Overlap between samples was measured with the Morisita-Horn index, while repertoire diversity was measured with the Simpson index. TCRdb mirrors the immuneACCESS table, restricted to in-frame sequences. Some clones are absent from its copies; in checked studies, under half trace to an unresolved V gene, and the reason for the others is unknown. The V and J calls and clone size come from that table; D and trimming were worked out from the DNA. The sample table lists about 17,000 clones, roughly three fifths of them with a count of one. Of the sample, 5% to 7% is held by the ten largest clones.

To be eligible, patients had to be adults with ileal or ileocolonic Crohn's disease and an indication for ileocolonic resection. Before DNA extraction, whole ileal mucosal biopsies were kept frozen at -80 degrees C. Genomic DNA was isolated from frozen whole biopsies using a TRizol-based method, and the DNA was quantified with a NanoDrop 2000 spectrophotometer. The V end loses 2 bases and the J end loses 0 bases, and a stretch of 14 bases separates them. As encoded in the germline V gene, CDR1 is MGHDK while CDR2 is SYGVNS. Including cysteine and phenylalanine, the CDR3 has 17 amino acids. The retained sequence is limited to the CDR3, 51 bases, with the frame set at the first base. This clone was observed a handful of times. No cognate antigen has been identified for it. The record has no base qualities; no much larger clone is one base away.

This receptor was obtained from an adult with Crohn's disease. Sequencing was carried out using ileal tissue. The chain employs TRBV25-1 and TRBJ2-1, and perhaps TRBD2 as D gene, on 5 matching bases. The nucleotide sequence reads TGTGCCAGCAGTGAACGGGGTAGCGCCAGCTCCTACAATGAGCAGTTCTTC. This yields the protein CASSERGSASSYNEQFF.